The rows below give T cell receptor beta chains drawn from one sample of a study of shared clonotypes between healthy human individuals. TCRdb's copy holds only in-frame clones and misses some; the assay was immunoSEQ multiplex PCR. The sample shows fewer than 650,000 clones, around 77% of them seen only once. The sequencing input was PBMCs. The receptors here all came from a woman in her thirties or forties in good health. Some clones in this sample may be carry-over from other donors' samples. The CDR3 runs from the conserved cysteine through the conserved F or W. D genes are given only for firm matches. Clone sizes are given selectively: once, few, many, or a class where the clone is expanded.

v_call: TRBV4-3
clone_size: NA
j_call: TRBJ2-3
d_call: NA
cdr3_aa: CASSQDSESPDTQYF
cdr3_nt: TGCGCCAGCAGCCAAGATAGCGAGTCGCCCGATACGCAGTATTTT

v_call: TRBV29-1
clone_size: NA
j_call: TRBJ2-3
d_call: TRBD2
cdr3_aa: CSVPGREGADTQYF
cdr3_nt: TGCAGCGTTCCTGGGCGGGAGGGAGCAGATACGCAGTATTTT

v_call: TRBV30
clone_size: NA
j_call: TRBJ2-2
d_call: TRBD2
cdr3_aa: CASQESSGLTGELFF
cdr3_nt: TGTGCCTCCCAGGAATCTAGCGGCCTCACCGGGGAGCTGTTTTTT

v_call: TRBV5-1
clone_size: NA
j_call: TRBJ1-1
d_call: NA
cdr3_aa: CASSLDRGNTEAFF
cdr3_nt: TGCGCCAGCAGCTTGGACCGAGGCAACACTGAAGCTTTCTTT

v_call: TRBV7-7
clone_size: NA
j_call: TRBJ2-1
d_call: TRBD1
cdr3_aa: CASSLGGQGASEQFF
cdr3_nt: TGTGCCAGCAGCCTAGGGGGTCAGGGGGCAAGTGAGCAGTTCTTC

v_call: TRBV27
clone_size: NA
j_call: TRBJ2-1
d_call: TRBD2
cdr3_aa: CASRRGSGNLYNEQFF
cdr3_nt: TGTGCCAGCAGAAGGGGTAGCGGGAACCTCTACAATGAGCAGTTCTTC

v_call: TRBV7-2
clone_size: NA
j_call: TRBJ1-1
d_call: TRBD1
cdr3_aa: CASSWTGDTEAFF
cdr3_nt: TGTGCCAGCAGCTGGACAGGAGACACTGAAGCTTTCTTT

v_call: TRBV7-9
clone_size: few
j_call: TRBJ1-2
d_call: NA
cdr3_aa: CASSPQGEGIFGYTF
cdr3_nt: TGTGCCAGCAGCCCCCAGGGCGAGGGAATTTTTGGCTACACCTTC

v_call: TRBV7-2
clone_size: NA
j_call: TRBJ2-3
d_call: NA
cdr3_aa: CASSHPDPMDTQYF
cdr3_nt: TGTGCCAGCAGCCATCCTGACCCCATGGATACGCAGTATTTT

v_call: TRBV10-2
clone_size: NA
j_call: TRBJ1-5
d_call: NA
cdr3_aa: CASSGQSNQPQHF
cdr3_nt: TGCGCCAGCAGTGGACAGAGCAATCAGCCCCAGCATTTT

v_call: TRBV6-1
clone_size: NA
j_call: TRBJ2-5
d_call: NA
cdr3_aa: CASSEDRGAASGATQYF
cdr3_nt: TGTGCCAGCAGTGAAGATCGAGGGGCCGCCTCGGGGGCGACCCAGTACTTC

v_call: TRBV28
clone_size: NA
j_call: TRBJ2-2
d_call: NA
cdr3_aa: CASSRRGGNTGELFF
cdr3_nt: TGTGCCTCAAGTCGGCGAGGGGGGAACACCGGGGAGCTGTTTTTT

v_call: TRBV5-1
clone_size: NA
j_call: TRBJ2-1
d_call: TRBD2
cdr3_aa: CASSLVTSGSEQFF
cdr3_nt: TGCGCCAGCAGCTTGGTAACTAGCGGCTCGGAGCAGTTCTTC

v_call: TRBV19
clone_size: NA
j_call: TRBJ1-2
d_call: TRBD1
cdr3_aa: CASTSGQGEGYTF
cdr3_nt: TGTGCCAGTACCTCTGGACAGGGCGAGGGCTACACCTTC

v_call: TRBV2
clone_size: once
j_call: TRBJ2-2
d_call: NA
cdr3_aa: CASSGNTGELFF
cdr3_nt: TGTGCCAGCAGTGGAAACACCGGGGAGCTGTTTTTT

v_call: TRBV11-2
clone_size: NA
j_call: TRBJ2-3
d_call: NA
cdr3_aa: CASGFTLADTQYF
cdr3_nt: TGTGCCAGCGGATTCACGTTAGCGGATACGCAGTATTTT

v_call: TRBV7-3
clone_size: NA
j_call: TRBJ1-2
d_call: NA
cdr3_aa: CASSPGGANYGYTF
cdr3_nt: TGTGCCAGCAGCCCCGGTGGGGCGAACTATGGCTACACCTTC

v_call: TRBV6-1
clone_size: NA
j_call: TRBJ2-2
d_call: TRBD2
cdr3_aa: CASSEHFRGRDTGELFF
cdr3_nt: TGTGCCAGCAGTGAACATTTTAGAGGGAGGGACACCGGGGAGCTGTTTTTT

v_call: TRBV6-6
clone_size: NA
j_call: TRBJ1-2
d_call: NA
cdr3_aa: CASRAAYGYTF
cdr3_nt: TGTGCCAGCAGGGCAGCCTATGGCTACACCTTC

v_call: TRBV18
clone_size: NA
j_call: TRBJ2-2
d_call: TRBD1
cdr3_aa: CASSPPTGLATGELFF
cdr3_nt: TGTGCCAGCTCACCACCGACAGGGTTGGCCACCGGGGAGCTGTTTTTT

v_call: TRBV6-1
clone_size: once
j_call: TRBJ2-1
d_call: TRBD2
cdr3_aa: CASTGTSGHNEQFF
cdr3_nt: TGTGCCAGCACGGGGACTAGCGGTCACAATGAGCAGTTCTTC

v_call: TRBV29-1
clone_size: NA
j_call: TRBJ2-3
d_call: TRBD2
cdr3_aa: CSARLAGPDTQYF
cdr3_nt: TGCAGCGCAAGACTAGCGGGACCAGATACGCAGTATTTT

v_call: TRBV6-5
clone_size: NA
j_call: TRBJ2-7
d_call: TRBD2
cdr3_aa: CASSYGLAASYEQYF
cdr3_nt: TGTGCCAGCAGCTATGGACTAGCGGCATCCTACGAGCAGTACTTC

v_call: TRBV30
clone_size: NA
j_call: TRBJ1-1
d_call: NA
cdr3_aa: CAWSGGSGWIDTEAFF
cdr3_nt: TGTGCCTGGAGTGGGGGGTCAGGGTGGATAGACACTGAAGCTTTCTTT

v_call: TRBV18
clone_size: NA
j_call: TRBJ2-3
d_call: NA
cdr3_aa: CATGVGTDTQYF
cdr3_nt: TGTGCCACAGGGGTCGGCACAGATACGCAGTATTTT

v_call: TRBV6-1
clone_size: NA
j_call: TRBJ2-1
d_call: TRBD2
cdr3_aa: CASSELGLANNEQFF
cdr3_nt: TGTGCCAGCAGTGAACTGGGACTAGCGAACAATGAGCAGTTCTTC

v_call: TRBV6-6
clone_size: NA
j_call: TRBJ1-2
d_call: NA
cdr3_aa: CASSYSTTGDYGYTF
cdr3_nt: TGTGCCAGCAGTTACTCGACCACGGGGGACTATGGCTACACCTTC

v_call: TRBV7-6
clone_size: NA
j_call: TRBJ2-7
d_call: TRBD2
cdr3_aa: CASSVYSGRPYEQYF
cdr3_nt: TGTGCCAGCAGCGTCTATAGCGGGAGGCCCTACGAGCAGTACTTC

v_call: TRBV27
clone_size: NA
j_call: TRBJ2-7
d_call: TRBD2
cdr3_aa: CASSLKREGPYEQYF
cdr3_nt: TGTGCCAGCAGTTTGAAGCGGGAGGGCCCCTACGAGCAGTACTTC